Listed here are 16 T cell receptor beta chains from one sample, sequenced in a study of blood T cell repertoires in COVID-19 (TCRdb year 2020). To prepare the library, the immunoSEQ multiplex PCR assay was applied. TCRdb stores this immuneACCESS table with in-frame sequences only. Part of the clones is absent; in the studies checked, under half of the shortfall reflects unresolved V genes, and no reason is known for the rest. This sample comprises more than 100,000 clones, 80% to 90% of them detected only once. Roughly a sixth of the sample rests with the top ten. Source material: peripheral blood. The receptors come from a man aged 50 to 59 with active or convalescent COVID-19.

The CDR3 spells CASGFQGAVGEQYF. In DNA, the CDR3 is TGTGCTAGTGGCTTCCAGGGGGCGGTGGGTGAGCAGTACTTC. The J gene is TRBJ2-7, the V gene TRBV12-5; 8 nucleotides agree with TRBD1. The germline gives CDR1 LGHNT, CDR2 FRNRAP. V gave up 6 bases and J gave up 7 bases; unmatched junction bases: 11. This CDR3 has 14 amino acids.

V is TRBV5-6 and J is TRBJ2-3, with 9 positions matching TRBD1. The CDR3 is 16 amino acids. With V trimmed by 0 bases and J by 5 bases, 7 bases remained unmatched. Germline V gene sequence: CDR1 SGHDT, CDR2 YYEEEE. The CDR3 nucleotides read TGTGCCAGCAGCTTGGCGGGACAGGGAATTAGAGATACGCAGTATTTT. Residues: CASSLAGQGIRDTQYF.

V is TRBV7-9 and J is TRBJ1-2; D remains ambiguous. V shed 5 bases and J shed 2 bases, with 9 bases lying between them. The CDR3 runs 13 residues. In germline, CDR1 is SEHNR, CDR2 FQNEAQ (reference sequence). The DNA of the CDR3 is TGTGCCAGCAGCCGTACAGAGAACTATGGCTACACCTTC. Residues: CASSRTENYGYTF.

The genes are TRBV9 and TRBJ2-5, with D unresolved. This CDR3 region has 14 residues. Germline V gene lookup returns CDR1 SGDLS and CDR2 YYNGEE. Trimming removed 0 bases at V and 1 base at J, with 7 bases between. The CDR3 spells CASSVGSIQETQYF. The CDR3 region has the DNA TGTGCCAGCAGCGTAGGTAGTATCCAAGAGACCCAGTACTTC.

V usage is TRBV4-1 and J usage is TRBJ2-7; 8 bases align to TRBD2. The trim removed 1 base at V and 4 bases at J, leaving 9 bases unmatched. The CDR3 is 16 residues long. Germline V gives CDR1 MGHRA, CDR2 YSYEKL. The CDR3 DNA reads TGCGCCAGCAGCCAAGTTCTTTCGGGAGGGAGATACGAGCAGTACTTC. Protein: CASSQVLSGGRYEQYF.

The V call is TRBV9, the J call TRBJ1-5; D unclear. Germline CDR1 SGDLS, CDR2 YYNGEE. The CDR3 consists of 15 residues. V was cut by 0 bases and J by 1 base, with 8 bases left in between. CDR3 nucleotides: TGTGCCAGCAGCGTAGACAGTGAAAGCAATCAGCCCCAGCATTTT. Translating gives CASSVDSESNQPQHF.

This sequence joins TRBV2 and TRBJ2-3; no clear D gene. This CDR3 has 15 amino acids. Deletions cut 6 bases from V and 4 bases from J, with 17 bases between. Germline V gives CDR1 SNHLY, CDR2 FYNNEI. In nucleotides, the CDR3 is TGTGCCAGCAGAGTCGTCGGGTTTTTCCCAGATACGCAGTATTTT. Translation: CASRVVGFFPDTQYF.

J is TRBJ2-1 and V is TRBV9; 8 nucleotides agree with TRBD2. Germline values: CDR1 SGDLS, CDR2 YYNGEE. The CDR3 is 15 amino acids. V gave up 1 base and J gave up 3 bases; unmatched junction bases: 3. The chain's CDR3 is CASSVWSGSYNEQFF. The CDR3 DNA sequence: TGTGCCAGCAGCGTATGGAGCGGGAGCTACAATGAGCAGTTCTTC.

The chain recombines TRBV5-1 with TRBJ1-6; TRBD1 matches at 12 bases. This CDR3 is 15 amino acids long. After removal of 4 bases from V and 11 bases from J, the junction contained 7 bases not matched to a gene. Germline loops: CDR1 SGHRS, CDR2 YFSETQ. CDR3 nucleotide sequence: TGCGCCAGCAGCGCAGGGACAGGGGGCCCTACACCCCTCCACTTT. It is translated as CASSAGTGGPTPLHF.

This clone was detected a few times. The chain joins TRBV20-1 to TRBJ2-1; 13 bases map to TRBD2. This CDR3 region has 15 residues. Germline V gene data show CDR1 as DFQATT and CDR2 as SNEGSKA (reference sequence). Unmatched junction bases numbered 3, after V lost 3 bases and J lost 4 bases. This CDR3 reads CSASGTSGKYNEQFF. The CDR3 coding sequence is TGCAGTGCTAGTGGGACTAGCGGGAAATACAATGAGCAGTTCTTC.

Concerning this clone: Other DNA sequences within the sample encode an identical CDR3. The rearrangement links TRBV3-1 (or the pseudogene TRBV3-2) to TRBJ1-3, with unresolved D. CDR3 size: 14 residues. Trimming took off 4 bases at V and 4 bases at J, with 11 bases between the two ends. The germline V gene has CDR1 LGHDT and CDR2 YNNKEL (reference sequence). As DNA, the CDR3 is TGTGCCAGCAGCCCGGGAGGCCCAGGAAACACCATATATTTT. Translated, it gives CASSPGGPGNTIYF.

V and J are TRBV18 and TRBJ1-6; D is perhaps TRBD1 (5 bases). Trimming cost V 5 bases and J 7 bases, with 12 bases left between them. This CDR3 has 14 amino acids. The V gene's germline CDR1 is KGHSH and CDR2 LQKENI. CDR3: CASSSGQVNSPLHF. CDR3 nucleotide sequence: TGTGCCAGCTCATCCGGACAAGTAAATTCACCCCTCCACTTT.

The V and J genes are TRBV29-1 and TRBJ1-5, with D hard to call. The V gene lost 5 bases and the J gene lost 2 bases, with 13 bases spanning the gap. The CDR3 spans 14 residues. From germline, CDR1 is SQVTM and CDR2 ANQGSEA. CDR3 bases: TGCAGCGTTTATGACGGGGTAGGCAATCAGCCCCAGCATTTT. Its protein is CSVYDGVGNQPQHF.

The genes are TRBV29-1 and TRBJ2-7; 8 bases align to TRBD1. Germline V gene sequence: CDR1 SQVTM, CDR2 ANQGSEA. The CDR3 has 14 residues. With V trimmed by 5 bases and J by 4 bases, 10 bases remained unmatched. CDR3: CSVLEQGGSYEQYF. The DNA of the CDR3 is TGCAGCGTTTTAGAACAGGGGGGTAGTTACGAGCAGTACTTC.

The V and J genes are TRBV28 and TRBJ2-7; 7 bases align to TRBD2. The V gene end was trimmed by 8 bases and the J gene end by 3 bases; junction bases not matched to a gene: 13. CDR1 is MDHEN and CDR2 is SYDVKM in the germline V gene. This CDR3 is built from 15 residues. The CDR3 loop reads CASFSGAGDLYEQYF. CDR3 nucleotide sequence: TGTGCCAGCTTCAGCGGTGCGGGGGACCTCTACGAGCAGTACTTC.

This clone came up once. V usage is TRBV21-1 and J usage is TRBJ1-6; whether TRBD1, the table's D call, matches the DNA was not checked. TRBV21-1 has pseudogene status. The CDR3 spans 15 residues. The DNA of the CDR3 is TGTGCCAGCAGCAACAGGGGCAACCCACGATCACCCCTCCACTTT. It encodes CASSNRGNPRSPLHF.